A selection of T cell receptor beta chains follows, all from one sample in a study of T cell changes during pregnancy in multiple sclerosis. Data came from immunoSEQ multiplex PCR; TCRdb stores just in-frame clones and leaves some out. The sample contains tens of thousands of clones, approximately 91% of which appear only once. The sequencing used peripheral blood, collected in the second trimester of pregnancy. The receptors here all came from a female donor with multiple sclerosis, enrolled in a pregnancy study. The CDR3 runs from the conserved cysteine through the conserved F or W. The order of the fields is D gene, clone size, V gene, J gene, CDR3 protein, CDR3 DNA. D genes are given only for firm matches. A clone size is listed for some rows: how often the clone was seen (once, few, many), or a class if it is expanded.

d_call: .
clone_size: .
v_call: TRBV7-2
j_call: TRBJ1-3
cdr3_aa: CASSLDRVSGNTIYF
cdr3_nt: TGTGCCAGCAGCTTAGACAGGGTGTCCGGAAACACCATATATTTT

d_call: .
clone_size: .
v_call: TRBV11-2
j_call: TRBJ2-3
cdr3_aa: CASSLGSTTDTQYF
cdr3_nt: TGTGCCAGCAGCCTAGGAAGCACCACAGATACGCAGTATTTT

d_call: TRBD2
clone_size: .
v_call: TRBV7-9
j_call: TRBJ2-1
cdr3_aa: CASSSSSGDSYNEQFF
cdr3_nt: TGTGCCAGCAGCTCGTCTAGCGGGGACTCCTACAATGAGCAGTTCTTC

d_call: .
clone_size: .
v_call: TRBV5-1
j_call: TRBJ2-2
cdr3_aa: CASSSGVAAGELFF
cdr3_nt: TGCGCCAGCAGCTCCGGAGTGGCCGCCGGGGAGCTGTTTTTT

d_call: .
clone_size: .
v_call: TRBV7-8
j_call: TRBJ1-2
cdr3_aa: CASSPFGEPANYGYTF
cdr3_nt: TGTGCCAGCAGCCCATTTGGGGAGCCAGCTAACTATGGCTACACCTTC

d_call: .
clone_size: .
v_call: TRBV15
j_call: TRBJ2-4
cdr3_aa: CATSRGLGDAKNIQYF
cdr3_nt: TGTGCCACCAGCAGAGGCCTCGGGGATGCCAAAAACATTCAGTACTTC

d_call: .
clone_size: .
v_call: TRBV15
j_call: TRBJ1-3
cdr3_aa: CATSRGGSGDNTIYF
cdr3_nt: TGTGCCACCAGCAGAGGGGGATCGGGGGATAACACCATATATTTT

d_call: TRBD1
clone_size: .
v_call: TRBV6-6
j_call: TRBJ2-3
cdr3_aa: CASSYRDSADTQYF
cdr3_nt: TGTGCCAGCAGTTACCGGGACAGCGCAGATACGCAGTATTTT

d_call: .
clone_size: once
v_call: TRBV5-6
j_call: TRBJ2-5
cdr3_aa: CASSSTTVQETQYF
cdr3_nt: TGTGCCAGCAGCTCTACCACAGTCCAAGAGACCCAGTACTTC

d_call: .
clone_size: .
v_call: TRBV2
j_call: TRBJ2-7
cdr3_aa: CASIVGRGGEQYF
cdr3_nt: TGTGCCAGCATAGTAGGAAGGGGAGGCGAGCAGTACTTC

d_call: .
clone_size: .
v_call: TRBV20-1
j_call: TRBJ1-4
cdr3_aa: CSASLNEKLFF
cdr3_nt: TGCAGTGCCTCCTTAAATGAAAAACTGTTTTTT

d_call: TRBD1
clone_size: .
v_call: TRBV6-1
j_call: TRBJ2-7
cdr3_aa: CASRYTGQGVYEQYF
cdr3_nt: TGTGCCAGCAGATATACGGGACAGGGTGTATACGAGCAGTACTTC

d_call: .
clone_size: .
v_call: TRBV5-4
j_call: TRBJ2-3
cdr3_aa: CASSSHLAAADTQYF
cdr3_nt: TGTGCCAGCAGCTCTCATCTAGCCGCCGCAGATACGCAGTATTTT

d_call: .
clone_size: .
v_call: TRBV5-5
j_call: TRBJ1-2
cdr3_aa: CASSSRVSYGYTF
cdr3_nt: TGTGCCAGCAGTTCGAGGGTGAGCTATGGCTACACCTTC

d_call: .
clone_size: .
v_call: TRBV27
j_call: TRBJ1-5
cdr3_aa: CASSFGHPAKSNQPQHF
cdr3_nt: TGTGCCAGCAGTTTTGGGCATCCCGCGAAAAGCAATCAGCCCCAGCATTTT

d_call: .
clone_size: once
v_call: TRBV2
j_call: TRBJ1-2
cdr3_aa: CASSELQRNYGYTF
cdr3_nt: TGTGCCAGCAGTGAACTTCAGAGGAACTATGGCTACACCTTC

d_call: .
clone_size: .
v_call: TRBV19
j_call: TRBJ2-3
cdr3_aa: CASGERTTDTQYF
cdr3_nt: TGTGCCAGCGGGGAGCGGACCACAGATACGCAGTATTTT

d_call: .
clone_size: .
v_call: TRBV27
j_call: TRBJ1-5
cdr3_aa: CASSPQDSRAQHF
cdr3_nt: TGTGCCAGCAGTCCCCAGGACAGTCGGGCCCAGCATTTT